This T cell receptor (beta chain) came from a study of breast tumors, draining lymph nodes, adjacent tissues. With 2 bases removed from V and 2 bases from J, the gap between germline ends came to 21 bases. The CDR3 extends over 19 amino acids. TCRdb ran MiXCR on the multiplex PCR reads and lists one entry per CDR3 protein. The sample has about 230,000 distinct CDR3 sequences; roughly 32% are singletons. Axillary draining lymph nodes of breast cancer patients supplied the node samples. This receptor was taken from a female donor with breast cancer. Some clones in this sample may be carry-over from other donors' samples. The gene calls are TRBV12-3 or TRBV12-4 and TRBJ1-4, with D possibly TRBD1 on 5 matching bases. Sequenced: axillary lymph node tissue. CDR3 nucleotide sequence: TGTGCCAGCAGTTTAAAGTTCCAGGGAGGAACGGGGACTAATGAAAAACTGTTTTTT. It specifies CASSLKFQGGTGTNEKLFF.